Listed below are T cell receptor beta chains from one sample, sequenced in a study of blood T cell repertoires in COVID-19. Produced via immunoSEQ multiplex PCR; TCRdb's table is partial and in-frame only. The profile shows 150,000 to 200,000 clones, around four fifths of them singletons. The sequencing sample was made of peripheral blood. The receptors here all came from a man between 70 and 80 years old who had recovered from COVID-19. Each CDR3 is given with its conserved first and last residue. The order of the fields is V gene, J gene, D gene, clone size, CDR3 protein, CDR3 DNA. D genes are given only for firm matches. Not all rows give a size; the values are once, few, many and, for expanded clones, a class.

TRBV9,TRBJ2-2,.,.,CASSAYPISDTNTGELFF,TGTGCCAGCAGCGCTTACCCTATTAGTGACACAAACACCGGGGAGCTGTTTTTT
TRBV20-1,TRBJ2-1,TRBD2,.,CSASSLLAGAGGEQFF,TGCAGTGCTAGTTCCCTCCTAGCGGGAGCCGGCGGTGAGCAGTTCTTC
TRBV18,TRBJ2-1,TRBD2,.,CASSAGVGEQFF,TGTGCCAGCTCAGCGGGAGTCGGTGAGCAGTTCTTC
TRBV3-1/TRBV3-2,TRBJ2-3,TRBD2,once,CASSQGWVAGHTQYF,TGTGCCAGCAGCCAGGGTTGGGTAGCGGGGCATACGCAGTATTTT
TRBV3-1/TRBV3-2,TRBJ1-3,.,.,CASSQLRNTIYF,TGTGCCAGCAGCCAGCTAAGAAACACCATATATTTT
TRBV7-9,TRBJ1-6,.,.,CASSLGGIDSPLHF,TGTGCCAGCAGCTTGGGGGGTATTGATTCACCCCTCCACTTT
TRBV5-4,TRBJ1-5,TRBD1,.,CASSSQGGDQPQHF,TGTGCCAGCAGCTCGCAGGGGGGAGATCAGCCCCAGCATTTT
TRBV18,TRBJ1-5,.,few,CASSPGGDQPQHF,TGTGCCAGCTCACCAGGCGGGGATCAGCCCCAGCATTTT
TRBV2,TRBJ2-5,.,.,CASTVQGSGETQYF,TGTGCCAGCACGGTCCAGGGCTCAGGGGAGACCCAGTACTTC
TRBV5-4,TRBJ2-5,.,once,CASSFGGVGQETQYF,TGTGCCAGCAGCTTCGGCGGGGTGGGCCAAGAGACCCAGTACTTC
TRBV7-9,TRBJ1-1,TRBD1,.,CASARDRTMNTEAFF,TGTGCCAGCGCCCGGGACAGGACCATGAACACTGAAGCTTTCTTT
TRBV2,TRBJ2-5,.,many,CASSEAEYQETQYF,TGTGCCAGCAGTGAAGCAGAGTACCAAGAGACCCAGTACTTC
TRBV7-9,TRBJ2-2,TRBD2,.,CASSLEGGRNTGELFF,TGTGCCAGCAGCTTAGAAGGCGGGAGAAACACCGGGGAGCTGTTTTTT
TRBV19,TRBJ2-1,TRBD2,.,CASSPLPTSSSYNEQFF,TGTGCCAGTAGTCCCCTTCCGACTAGCTCCTCCTACAATGAGCAGTTCTTC
TRBV21-1,TRBJ2-3,.,.,CASSNGGPAGGFTDTQYF,TGTGCCAGCAGCAATGGAGGGCCAGCGGGAGGTTTCACAGATACGCAGTATTTT
TRBV11-2,TRBJ2-1,TRBD2,once,CASSFGLAGGDEQFF,TGTGCCAGCAGCTTCGGACTAGCGGGAGGGGATGAGCAGTTCTTC
TRBV29-1,TRBJ2-7,.,.,CSVELAGEQYF,TGCAGCGTTGAATTGGCAGGCGAGCAGTACTTC
TRBV3-1/TRBV3-2,TRBJ1-5,.,once,CASSQQGWPQHF,TGTGCCAGCAGCCAACAGGGTTGGCCCCAGCATTTT
TRBV7-2,TRBJ2-3,TRBD1,.,CASSSPRFQGAVGTDTQYF,TGTGCCAGCAGTTCGCCGCGATTTCAGGGGGCGGTGGGCACAGATACGCAGTATTTT
TRBV28,TRBJ1-2,.,.,CASSFPMGQTNYGYTF,TGTGCCAGCAGTTTTCCTATGGGCCAAACTAACTATGGCTACACCTTC
TRBV5-4,TRBJ2-2,.,.,CASSLGPSGELFF,TGTGCCAGCAGCTTGGGTCCCTCCGGGGAGCTGTTTTTT
TRBV20-1,TRBJ1-2,.,.,CSARTDYGYTF,TGCAGTGCCCGGACAGACTATGGCTACACCTTC
TRBV29-1,TRBJ2-7,TRBD2,.,CSASGSYEQYF,TGCAGCGCTAGCGGGAGCTACGAGCAGTACTTC
TRBV10-2,TRBJ1-5,TRBD1,many,CASVPGQGVGQPQHF,TGCGCCAGTGTGCCGGGACAGGGGGTTGGTCAGCCCCAGCATTTT
TRBV21-1,TRBJ2-3,.,once,CASSVTFLSTDTQYF,TGTGCCAGCAGCGTGACATTTCTTAGCACAGATACGCAGTATTTT
TRBV19,TRBJ2-7,TRBD1,.,CASSPGQGARGTYEQYF,TGTGCCAGTAGCCCGGGACAGGGGGCGAGGGGAACCTACGAGCAGTACTTC
TRBV29-1,TRBJ1-5,.,.,CSVRDGGNQPQHF,TGCAGCGTTCGAGACGGGGGCAATCAGCCCCAGCATTTT
TRBV18,TRBJ2-7,.,.,CASSDFSTYEQYF,TGTGCCAGCTCGGATTTTAGCACCTACGAGCAGTACTTC
TRBV25-1,TRBJ2-3,TRBD2,.,CASSVAGGLTDTQYF,TGTGCCAGCAGCGTAGCGGGAGGACTCACAGATACGCAGTATTTT
TRBV28,TRBJ1-1,TRBD1,.,CASSLLVQGAFDTEAFF,TGTGCCAGCAGTTTATTGGTTCAGGGGGCGTTCGATACTGAAGCTTTCTTT
TRBV4-1,TRBJ1-4,TRBD1,.,CASSQGGTVNEKLFF,TGCGCCAGCAGCCAAGGCGGGACAGTGAATGAAAAACTGTTTTTT
TRBV6-5,TRBJ1-1,.,.,CASSPTDGMNTEAFF,TGTGCCAGCAGTCCCACGGACGGGATGAACACTGAAGCTTTCTTT
TRBV6-6,TRBJ2-2,.,.,CASSYSQGLYAGELFF,TGTGCCAGCAGTTACTCGCAGGGTCTTTACGCCGGGGAGCTGTTTTTT
TRBV5-1,TRBJ1-1,TRBD1,.,CASSPRPRGQGSTEAFF,TGCGCCAGCAGCCCTCGTCCGAGGGGACAGGGCAGCACTGAAGCTTTCTTT
TRBV3-1/TRBV3-2,TRBJ2-7,TRBD2,.,CASSQGLVLSYEQYF,TGTGCCAGCAGCCAGGGACTAGTCCTCTCCTACGAGCAGTACTTC
TRBV11-2,TRBJ2-2,.,once,CASSLFLSGVATGELFF,TGTGCCAGCAGCCTTTTCCTGTCGGGAGTCGCCACCGGGGAGCTGTTTTTT
TRBV27,TRBJ1-1,TRBD1,.,CASNTDRGDTEAFF,TGTGCCAGCAACACGGACAGGGGGGACACTGAAGCTTTCTTT
TRBV24-1,TRBJ2-3,.,.,CATSPTEGTDTQYF,TGTGCCACCAGTCCAACGGAGGGCACAGATACGCAGTATTTT
TRBV5-1,TRBJ2-3,TRBD2,few,CASSSGLAGARDTQYF,TGCGCCAGCAGCTCCGGACTAGCGGGGGCCCGGGATACGCAGTATTTT
TRBV27,TRBJ2-1,.,.,CASSLTPGGHNEQFF,TGTGCCAGCAGTTTAACCCCGGGGGGCCACAATGAGCAGTTCTTC
TRBV5-5,TRBJ2-7,TRBD1,.,CASSLIGTGGNYEQYF,TGTGCCAGCAGCTTGATCGGGACAGGGGGCAACTACGAGCAGTACTTC
TRBV6-5,TRBJ1-2,.,.,CASSYSNSPVNYGYTF,TGTGCCAGCAGTTACTCGAACAGCCCCGTTAACTATGGCTACACCTTC